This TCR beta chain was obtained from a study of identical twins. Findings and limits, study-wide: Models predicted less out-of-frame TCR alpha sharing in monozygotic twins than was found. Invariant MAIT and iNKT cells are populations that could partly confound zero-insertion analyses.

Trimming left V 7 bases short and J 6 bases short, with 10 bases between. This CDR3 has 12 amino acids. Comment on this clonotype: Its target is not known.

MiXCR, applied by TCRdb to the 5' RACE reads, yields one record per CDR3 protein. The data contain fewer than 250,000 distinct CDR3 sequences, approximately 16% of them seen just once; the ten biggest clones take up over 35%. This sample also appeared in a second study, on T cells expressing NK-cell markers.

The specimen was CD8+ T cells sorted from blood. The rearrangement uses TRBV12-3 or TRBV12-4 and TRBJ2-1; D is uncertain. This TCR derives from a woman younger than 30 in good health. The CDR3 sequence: CASTEGFNEQFF. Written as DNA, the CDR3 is TGTGCCAGCACCGAAGGATTCAATGAGCAGTTCTTC.